This T cell receptor (beta chain) emerged from a study of blood T cell repertoires in COVID-19 (dated by TCRdb to the early 2020s). For the wider study: The collaborator samples originated in the United States, Italy and Spain and spanned the acute and convalescent phases of COVID-19. Where available, HLA class I and class II types were obtained from metadata supplied by the sample provider rather than from assay-based typing. Deeply sampled blood TCRbeta repertoires from subjects exposed to, actively infected with, or recovered from COVID-19 were included in the dataset. The prospective study material was composed of cDNA or gDNA derived from T cells, B-cell-depleted T cells, or PBMCs. Nearly every sample came with metadata listing a de-identified subject ID, COVID-19 status, age in years and sex. The repertoires were released in a freely available public database meant as a resource for research on the immune response to SARS-CoV-2. Samples came from the ongoing ImmuneRACE study (first 160 participants) plus 1,254 subjects from 6 global collaborators.

As for this clone: Its antigen is unknown. One base away there is no much larger clone; base qualities are not given.

Study-wide findings and limitations: The quantity of clinical and demographic metadata differed by source and by participant and was supplied without curation.

V sheds 1 base and J sheds 7 bases, leaving 14 bases between their ends. CDR1 and CDR2, looked up from the germline V gene, are SGHRS and YFSETQ. The CDR3 starts with the cysteine, ends with the phenylalanine, and has 14 residues. The entry retains the CDR3 DNA only, 42 bases that are in frame from base 1. Collaborating institutions collected whole blood in K2EDTA tubes following their own protocols. For TCRbeta analysis, collaborator samples were shipped as frozen whole blood, as isolated PBMCs, or as DNA extracted from either sample type. TCRbeta CDR3 regions were amplified from genomic DNA by means of the immunoSEQ Assay, a bias-controlled multiplex PCR. From the authors' description of their analysis: The number of nucleated cells in each sample was estimated from the amplification of reference gene primers within the assay. To quantify the absolute abundance of each unique TCRbeta CDR3 rearrangement, sequence reads were collapsed and filtered. For each sample, productive Simpson clonality was calculated by taking the square root of Simpson's diversity index across productive rearrangements. Sourced from immuneACCESS, this table was stored by TCRdb with only in-frame sequences that have V and J called. A share of the clones is absent; for the studies checked, an unresolved V gene accounts for under half, and the remainder has no known explanation. The V and J calls and clone size were taken over from that table, and D and trimming were inferred from the DNA. The table for this sample lists some 60,000 clones; approximately 80% of them were counted only once. About 7.1% of the sample belongs to the ten largest clones.

This chain joins TRBV5-1 to TRBJ1-2, with the D gene too uncertain to name. This receptor was taken from a man between 60 and 70 years old with acute or convalescent COVID-19. Sequencing was done on a sample of peripheral blood. This receptor has the CDR3 CASSLTVREGGYTF. The DNA sequence follows: TGCGCCAGCAGCTTGACAGTTCGGGAGGGTGGCTACACCTTC.